The 20 T cell receptor beta chains given below trace back to one sample, sequenced in a study of cytomegalovirus exposure and HLA in healthy donors. Researchers ran the PCR with 60 Vbeta and 13 Jbeta primers. Using immunoSEQ multiplex PCR, the repertoire was profiled, and TCRdb retains in-frame clones only, with some absent. This sample has about 160,000 clones, with 50% to 75% found just once. Material: PBMCs. These receptors were taken from a woman in her fifties or sixties in good health and CMV-seropositive.

The J gene is TRBJ2-4, the V gene TRBV18; 7 positions agree with TRBD2. V lost 2 bases and J lost 7; bases outside the gene matches: 5. Germline-derived CDR1 and CDR2 are KGHSH and LQKENI. This CDR3 spans 14 amino acids. CDR3 region: CASSPGGDLNIQYF. The CDR3 DNA sequence: TGTGCCAGCTCACCAGGGGGGGATTTGAACATTCAGTACTTC.

This clone occurred once. The chain recombines TRBV10-3 with TRBJ2-1; 8 bases line up with TRBD1. The length of the CDR3 is 11 residues. The ends lost 8 bases at V and 7 bases at J; junction bases unmatched: 1. Germline V gives CDR1 ENHRY, CDR2 SYGVKD. The CDR3 DNA is TGTGCCATCCGACAGGGGAATGAGCAGTTCTTC. It translates to CAIRQGNEQFF.

The chain links TRBV5-4 to TRBJ1-2; tentatively, D is TRBD1 (5 bases). Trimming removed 0 bases from V and 8 bases from J, with 14 bases in between. The V gene's germline CDR1 is SGHNT and CDR2 YYREEE (reference sequence). The CDR3 spans 14 residues. CDR3: CASSLVDSERGYTF. DNA of the CDR3: TGTGCCAGCAGCTTGGTCGACAGTGAGAGGGGCTACACCTTC.

The V and J genes are TRBV6-1 and TRBJ1-4; TRBD1 aligns across 9 bases. This CDR3 is 14 amino acids long. V shed 4 bases and J 7 bases; nucleotides not matched to a gene: 4. In germline, CDR1 is MNHNS, CDR2 SASEGT. CDR3 region: CASSGQGGIEKLFF. The CDR3 bases are TGTGCCAGCAGTGGACAGGGGGGGATTGAAAAACTGTTTTTT.

CDR3: CASSLRESNQPQHF. The CDR3 DNA follows: TGTGCCAGCAGCTTGAGGGAGAGCAATCAGCCCCAGCATTTT. The chain recombines TRBV5-4 with TRBJ1-5; D uncertain. V was shortened by 1 base and J by 1 base, with 6 bases between the two germline ends. CDR3 size: 14 residues. Germline V gene sequence: CDR1 SGHNT, CDR2 YYREEE (reference sequence).

The chain employs TRBV29-1 and TRBJ1-2; 7 bases are a match to TRBD1. The CDR3 is made up of 11 amino acids. V lost 4 bases, J lost 6 bases, and 2 bases stayed unmatched. CDR1 and CDR2 (germline): SQVTM, ANQGSEA. CDR3 nucleotides: TGCAGCGTTGGGGGGACAGATGGCTACACCTTC. This gives the protein CSVGGTDGYTF.

The chain links TRBV29-1 to TRBJ2-7; TRBD1 aligns across 7 bases. The germline CDR1 and CDR2 sequences are SQVTM and ANQGSEA. The V gene end was trimmed by 4 bases and the J gene end by 2 bases; junction bases not matched to a gene: 5. This CDR3 is built from 13 residues. The CDR3 sequence: CSVVRQGAYEQYF. The CDR3 bases are TGCAGCGTTGTCCGACAGGGCGCCTACGAGCAGTACTTC.

The rearrangement joins TRBV19 to TRBJ2-5, with a possible D match to TRBD1 (5 bases). The germline CDR1 and CDR2 sequences are LNHDA and SQIVND (reference sequence). The V end lost 3 bases, the J end lost 4 bases, and 9 bases lay between the germline ends. This CDR3 is 13 amino acids long. CDR3 sequence (DNA): TGTGCCAGTAGTATGGGGCCGACAGAGACCCAGTACTTC. The encoded protein is CASSMGPTETQYF.

The CDR3 loop is CASRPTGLSYEQYF. The CDR3, as DNA: TGTGCCAGCAGGCCCACAGGGCTCTCCTACGAGCAGTACTTC. V is TRBV28 and J is TRBJ2-7; possibly TRBD1 for D (6 bases). The V and J ends lost 6 bases and 0 bases respectively, with 12 bases between them. The CDR3 is made up of 14 amino acids. Per the germline V gene, CDR1 is MDHEN and CDR2 is SYDVKM.

This clone occurred a few times. The chain combines TRBV30 with TRBJ2-1; 11 bases match TRBD2. The CDR3 has 15 amino acids. Germline lookup yields CDR1 GTSNPN and CDR2 SVGIG (reference sequence). J was trimmed by 4 bases and V by 4 bases; bases with no gene match: 6. This CDR3 is CAWNLLAGEYNEQFF. In DNA, the CDR3 is TGTGCCTGGAACCTACTAGCGGGAGAATACAATGAGCAGTTCTTC.

The CDR3 sequence: CAISDEDRGGEKLFF. Written as DNA, the CDR3 is TGTGCCATCAGTGACGAAGACAGGGGTGGAGAAAAACTGTTTTTT. The chain employs TRBV10-3 and TRBJ1-4, with TRBD1 identical over 8 bases. The CDR3 has 15 residues. Germline trimming cut 3 bases from V and 8 bases from J; bases unmatched to any gene: 8. Germline CDR1 ENHRY, CDR2 SYGVKD.

The rearrangement links TRBV21-1 to TRBJ2-5; no check of the table's D call, TRBD2, against the DNA was made. TRBV21-1 is a pseudogene segment. This CDR3 contains 14 residues. In DNA form, the CDR3 reads TGTGCCAGCAGCAAAGAAGAGGGCCAAGAGACCCAGTACTTC. This sequence encodes CASSKEEGQETQYF.

This chain joins TRBV6-6 and TRBJ2-7; 12 bases agree with TRBD2. Germline V CDR1 and CDR2: MNHNY, SVGAGI (reference sequence). J lost 2 bases, V lost 5 bases, and 1 base had no gene match. The CDR3 covers 14 residues. The chain's CDR3 is CASSLAGGPYEQYF. The CDR3, as DNA: TGTGCCAGCAGTCTAGCGGGAGGGCCCTACGAGCAGTACTTC.

The genes are TRBV7-2 and TRBJ1-3; no clear D. CDR3 length: 13 residues. CDR1 is SGHTA, CDR2 FQGNSA, per germline. V was clipped by 4 bases and J by 4 bases, with 8 bases between them. Here the CDR3 reads CASSSSPGNTIYF. CDR3 coding DNA: TGTGCCAGCAGCTCTAGCCCGGGAAACACCATATATTTT.

This clone turned up a few times. The chain uses TRBV5-8 and TRBJ2-3; maybe TRBD1 (5 bases). CDR1 is SGHTS and CDR2 is YDEGEE in the germline V gene. Trimming took 7 bases from V and 0 from J, leaving 24 bases between them. The CDR3 covers 18 residues. The CDR3, as DNA: TGTGCCAGCCCGAGCCCCCCACGGACACTTCCGAGCACAGATACGCAGTATTTT. The encoded protein is CASPSPPRTLPSTDTQYF.

This clone appeared a few times. This sequence joins TRBV9 and TRBJ1-3; 7 bases align to TRBD1. Trimming cost V 0 bases and J 1 base; bases outside gene matches: 4. From germline, CDR1 is SGDLS and CDR2 YYNGEE. CDR3 length: 16 amino acids. This CDR3 reads CASSVGEGASGNTIYF. The CDR3 region has the DNA TGTGCCAGCAGCGTAGGAGAGGGGGCGTCTGGAAACACCATATATTTT.

V usage is TRBV5-1 and J usage is TRBJ2-2; TRBD1 agrees at 10 bases. The CDR3 contains 17 residues. Germline V gene data show CDR1 as SGHRS and CDR2 as YFSETQ. J lost 6 bases, V lost 3 bases, and 11 bases had no gene match. The CDR3 sequence is CASSSAPGQGSAGELFF. DNA for the CDR3: TGCGCCAGCAGCTCAGCTCCGGGACAGGGGAGCGCCGGGGAGCTGTTTTTT.

This clone was recorded a few times. This rearrangement joins TRBV7-2 to TRBJ2-7, with TRBD2 as a possible D gene (6 bases). Per germline, CDR1 SGHTA and CDR2 FQGNSA. The CDR3 loop spans 14 amino acids. The V end lost 5 bases, the J end lost 0 bases, and 11 bases lay between the germline ends. The CDR3 coding sequence is TGTGCCAGCAGCCCTTGGCGGGACTCCTACGAGCAGTACTTC. Protein sequence: CASSPWRDSYEQYF.

This rearrangement joins TRBV6-4 to TRBJ2-3; D might be TRBD2 (6 bases). The CDR3 length is 14 residues. The V and J ends lost 3 bases and 3 bases respectively, with 10 bases between them. Germline V gene sequence: CDR1 MRHNA, CDR2 SNTAGT. The CDR3 DNA is TGTGCCAGCAGTGAGGGAAGCGGGACAGATACGCAGTATTTT. It translates to CASSEGSGTDTQYF.

The genes are TRBV28 and TRBJ1-1; 9 bases line up with TRBD1. The trim removed 2 bases at V and 5 bases at J, leaving 3 bases unmatched. The CDR3 sequence is 14 residues long. CDR1 MDHEN and CDR2 SYDVKM come from the germline V gene. CDR3 sequence (DNA): TGTGCCAGCAGTTTAAGGGGACAGGGAACTGAAGCTTTCTTT. Encoded protein: CASSLRGQGTEAFF.